Each of the 2 T cell receptor beta chains below was sequenced from the same sample in a study of monozygotic twins with inflammatory bowel disease. TCRdb reprocessed the 5' RACE reads, keeping one entry per CDR3 protein, no DNA. This repertoire includes approximately 400,000 distinct CDR3 sequences. Sequenced: blood. Every receptor here comes from a human donor with ulcerative colitis or Crohn's disease, or a healthy co-twin of an affected twin (not recorded which).

The chain employs TRBV19 and TRBJ2-1. CDR1 LNHDA and CDR2 SQIVND come from the germline V gene (reference sequence). This CDR3 region has 15 residues. CDR3 sequence reads: CASSIPGDSYNEQFF.

The chain carries TRBV12-3 or TRBV12-4 and TRBJ2-3; TCRdb's D call of TRBD2 is untestable without DNA. The CDR3 consists of 15 residues. The CDR3 spells CASYRTSPRTDTQYF.